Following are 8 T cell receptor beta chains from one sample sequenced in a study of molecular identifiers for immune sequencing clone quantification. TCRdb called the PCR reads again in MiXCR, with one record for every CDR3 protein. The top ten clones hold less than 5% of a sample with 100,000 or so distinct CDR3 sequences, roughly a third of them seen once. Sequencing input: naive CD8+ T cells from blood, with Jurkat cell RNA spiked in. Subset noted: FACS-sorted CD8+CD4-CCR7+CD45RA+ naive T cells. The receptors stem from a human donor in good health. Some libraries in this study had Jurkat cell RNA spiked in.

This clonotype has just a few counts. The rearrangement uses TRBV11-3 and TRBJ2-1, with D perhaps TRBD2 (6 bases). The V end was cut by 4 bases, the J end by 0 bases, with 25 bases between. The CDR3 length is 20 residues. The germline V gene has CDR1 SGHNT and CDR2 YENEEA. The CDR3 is CASSSPRGVLGPSSYNEQFF. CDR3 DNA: TGTGCCAGCAGCTCCCCCCGCGGGGTACTAGGACCGAGCTCCTACAATGAGCAGTTCTTC.

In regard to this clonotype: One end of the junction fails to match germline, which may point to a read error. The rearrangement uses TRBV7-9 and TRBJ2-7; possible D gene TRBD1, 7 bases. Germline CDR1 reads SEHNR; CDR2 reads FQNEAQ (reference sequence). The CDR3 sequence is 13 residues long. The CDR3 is CAGSWGDSYEQYF. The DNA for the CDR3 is TGTGCCGGCAGCTGGGGGGACAGCTACGAGCAGTACTTC.

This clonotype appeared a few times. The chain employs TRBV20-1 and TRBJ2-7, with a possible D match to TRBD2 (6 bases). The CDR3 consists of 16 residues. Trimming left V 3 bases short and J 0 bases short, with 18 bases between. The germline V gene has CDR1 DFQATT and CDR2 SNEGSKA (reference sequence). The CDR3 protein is CSASSREFGPSYEQYF. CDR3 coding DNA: TGCAGTGCTAGTTCTCGGGAGTTCGGGCCCTCCTACGAGCAGTACTTC.

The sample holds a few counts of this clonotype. CDR3 bases: TGCGCCAGCAGCTTGGAGCGCCACTACGAGCAGTACTTC. Residues: CASSLERHYEQYF. The J gene is TRBJ2-7, the V gene TRBV5-1; unclear D gene. Germline V gives CDR1 SGHRS, CDR2 YFSETQ. CDR3 size: 13 residues. V gave up 0 bases and J gave up 3 bases, with 7 bases separating them.

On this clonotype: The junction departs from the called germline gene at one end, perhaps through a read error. The CDR3 protein is CAGSVAGSTDTQYF. The CDR3 nucleotides are TGTGCCGGCAGCGTAGCGGGAAGCACAGATACGCAGTATTTT. This sequence joins TRBV9 and TRBJ2-3, with TRBD2 matching over 8 bases. The CDR3 extends over 14 amino acids. The germline CDR1 and CDR2 sequences are SGDLS and YYNGEE.

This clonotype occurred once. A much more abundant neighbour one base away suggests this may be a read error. The CDR3 DNA follows: TGCGCCAGCAACTCCGAGCGGGAGGTGGCAGATACGCAGTATTTT. Amino acids: CASNSEREVADTQYF. The chain is built from TRBV5-1 and TRBJ2-3; 9 bases map to TRBD2. The CDR3 has 15 residues. V was pared by 6 bases and J by 4 bases, with 9 bases of the junction left unmatched. Germline values: CDR1 SGHRS, CDR2 YFSETQ.

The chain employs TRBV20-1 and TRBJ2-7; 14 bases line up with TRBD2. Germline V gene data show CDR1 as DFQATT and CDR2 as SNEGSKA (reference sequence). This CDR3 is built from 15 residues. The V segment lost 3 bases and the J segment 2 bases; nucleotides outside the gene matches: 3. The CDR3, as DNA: TGCAGTGCTAGCCAGACTAGCGGGAGGGCCTACGAGCAGTACTTC. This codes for CSASQTSGRAYEQYF.

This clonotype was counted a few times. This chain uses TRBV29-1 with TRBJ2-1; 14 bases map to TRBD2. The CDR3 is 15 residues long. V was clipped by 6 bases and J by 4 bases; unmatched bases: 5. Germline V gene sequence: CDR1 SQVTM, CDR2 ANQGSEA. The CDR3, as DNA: TGCAGCGTAAAGACTAGCGGGAGGGCTTACAATGAGCAGTTCTTC. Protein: CSVKTSGRAYNEQFF.